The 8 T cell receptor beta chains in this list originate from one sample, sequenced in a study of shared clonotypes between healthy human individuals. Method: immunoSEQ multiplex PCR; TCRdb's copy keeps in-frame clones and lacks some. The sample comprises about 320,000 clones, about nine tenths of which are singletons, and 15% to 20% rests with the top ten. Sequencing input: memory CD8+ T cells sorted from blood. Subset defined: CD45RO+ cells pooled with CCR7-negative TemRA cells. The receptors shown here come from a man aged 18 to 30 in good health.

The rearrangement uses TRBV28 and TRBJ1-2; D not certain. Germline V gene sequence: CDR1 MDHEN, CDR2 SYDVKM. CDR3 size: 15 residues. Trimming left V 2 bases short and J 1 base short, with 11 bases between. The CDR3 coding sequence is TGTGCCAGCAGTTTAACCCCCAATATTAACTATGGCTACACCTTC. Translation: CASSLTPNINYGYTF.

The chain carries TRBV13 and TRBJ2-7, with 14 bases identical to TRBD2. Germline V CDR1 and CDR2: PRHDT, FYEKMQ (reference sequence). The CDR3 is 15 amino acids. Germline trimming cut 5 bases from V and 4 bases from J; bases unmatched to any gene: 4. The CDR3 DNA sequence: TGTGCCAGCAGCGTGGGACTAGCGGGAGAATACGAGCAGTACTTC. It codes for CASSVGLAGEYEQYF.

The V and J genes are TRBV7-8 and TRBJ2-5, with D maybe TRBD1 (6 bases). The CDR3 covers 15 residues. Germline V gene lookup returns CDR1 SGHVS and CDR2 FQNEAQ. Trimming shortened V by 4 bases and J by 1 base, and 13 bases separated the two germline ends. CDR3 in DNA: TGTGCCAGCAGCTCACTAGACAGGACCCAAGAGACCCAGTACTTC. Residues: CASSSLDRTQETQYF.

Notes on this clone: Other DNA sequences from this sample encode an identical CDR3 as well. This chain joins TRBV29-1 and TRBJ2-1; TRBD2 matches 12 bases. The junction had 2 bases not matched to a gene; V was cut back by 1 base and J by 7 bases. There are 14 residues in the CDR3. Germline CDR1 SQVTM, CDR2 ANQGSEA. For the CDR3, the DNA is TGCAGCGTTGAAGGACTAGCGGGGGAGAATGAGCAGTTCTTC. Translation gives CSVEGLAGENEQFF.

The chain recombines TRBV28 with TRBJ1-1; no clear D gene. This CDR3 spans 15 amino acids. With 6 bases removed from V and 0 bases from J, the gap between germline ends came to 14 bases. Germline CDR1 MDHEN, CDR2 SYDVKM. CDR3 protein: CASSPFQRMNTEAFF. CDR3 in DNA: TGTGCCAGCAGCCCATTCCAGAGGATGAACACTGAAGCTTTCTTT.

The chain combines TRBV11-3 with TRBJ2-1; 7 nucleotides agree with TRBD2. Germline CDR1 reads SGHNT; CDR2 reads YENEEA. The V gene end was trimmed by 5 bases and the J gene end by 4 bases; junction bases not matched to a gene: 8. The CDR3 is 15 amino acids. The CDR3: CASSDRGGGYNEQFF. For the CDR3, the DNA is TGTGCCAGCAGCGATCGCGGGGGAGGATACAATGAGCAGTTCTTC.

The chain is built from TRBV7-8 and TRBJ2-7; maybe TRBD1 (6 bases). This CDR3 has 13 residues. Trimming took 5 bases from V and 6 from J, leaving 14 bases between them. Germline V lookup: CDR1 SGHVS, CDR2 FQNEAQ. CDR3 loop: CASSPGQSLEQYF. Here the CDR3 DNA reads TGTGCCAGCAGCCCCGGACAGAGCCTCGAGCAGTACTTC.

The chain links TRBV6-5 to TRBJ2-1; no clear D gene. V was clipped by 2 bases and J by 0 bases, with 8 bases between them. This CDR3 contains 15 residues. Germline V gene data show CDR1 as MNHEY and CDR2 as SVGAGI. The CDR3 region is CASSYVAASYNEQFF. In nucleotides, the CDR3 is TGTGCCAGCAGTTACGTGGCGGCCTCCTACAATGAGCAGTTCTTC.